One and the same sample provided the 15 T cell receptor beta chains below, sequenced in a study of cytotoxic CD8 clonotypes in ibrutinib-treated CLL. Profiling relied on immunoSEQ multiplex PCR, and the TCRdb table lists in-frame clones only, not all of them. The profile shows some 84,000 clones, around 83% of them singletons. The material was PBMCs, obtained before ibrutinib treatment. These receptors all come from a human donor with chronic lymphocytic leukemia.

The chain recombines TRBV28 with TRBJ1-2; D uncertain. The CDR3 has 14 residues. Trimming stripped 3 bases from V and 3 bases from J, with 11 bases between. Germline values: CDR1 MDHEN, CDR2 SYDVKM. This chain's CDR3 is CASSFDGSYYGYTF. CDR3 sequence (DNA): TGTGCCAGCAGTTTCGACGGGAGCTACTATGGCTACACCTTC.

V gene TRBV7-9 combines with J gene TRBJ2-1; D is ambiguous. Germline loops: CDR1 SEHNR, CDR2 FQNEAQ (reference sequence). V lost 5 bases, J lost 9 bases, and 14 bases lay in between. The CDR3 covers 13 residues. Here the CDR3 DNA reads TGTGCCAGCAGCGCCTCGCTGGTGGCTGAGCAGTTCTTC. Residues: CASSASLVAEQFF.

The chain uses TRBV5-6 and TRBJ1-1; a weak D match, TRBD1 (5 bases). Trimming pared 4 bases from V and 7 bases from J, leaving 17 bases between. The V gene's germline CDR1 is SGHDT and CDR2 YYEEEE. This CDR3 is built from 14 residues. The CDR3 region is CASSGVGRGYEAFF. The CDR3 DNA reads TGTGCCAGCAGCGGAGTGGGACGGGGTTATGAAGCTTTCTTT.

The V gene is TRBV9, the J gene TRBJ2-4, with a tentative D call TRBD2 (6 bases). Trimming cost V 0 bases and J 6 bases, with 13 bases left between them. There are 15 residues in the CDR3. CDR1 is SGDLS and CDR2 is YYNGEE in the germline V gene. CDR3 loop: CASSVDGGSINIQYF. CDR3 in DNA: TGTGCCAGCAGCGTAGACGGGGGATCAATAAACATTCAGTACTTC.

The rearrangement uses TRBV30 and TRBJ1-2; maybe TRBD1 (5 bases). The CDR3 is 14 residues long. Trimming removed 2 bases from V and 3 bases from J, with 13 bases in between. Germline values: CDR1 GTSNPN, CDR2 SVGIG (reference sequence). The CDR3 bases are TGTGCCTGGAGTCGCACAGGATTAGACTATGGCTACACCTTC. This sequence encodes CAWSRTGLDYGYTF.

The chain uses TRBV7-9 and TRBJ2-2, with 10 bases aligning to TRBD2. V lost 2 bases to trimming and J lost 5 bases; unmatched junction nucleotides: 11. The CDR3 is made up of 18 amino acids. In germline, CDR1 is SEHNR, CDR2 FQNEAQ (reference sequence). CDR3 nucleotide sequence: TGTGCCAGCAGCTTACTAGTGGGGCTAGCGGGAGATACCGGGGAGCTGTTTTTT. Translation gives CASSLLVGLAGDTGELFF.

V usage is TRBV28 and J usage is TRBJ2-7; 9 nucleotides agree with TRBD2. The ends lost 6 bases at V and 2 bases at J; junction bases unmatched: 8. The CDR3 contains 15 residues. Germline CDR1 MDHEN, CDR2 SYDVKM. CDR3 nucleotide sequence: TGTGCCAGCAGAACCGGAACTAGCGGGCCCTACGAGCAGTACTTC. The encoded protein is CASRTGTSGPYEQYF.

The genes are TRBV19 and TRBJ1-4, with D hard to call. The CDR3 is made up of 14 amino acids. CDR1 LNHDA and CDR2 SQIVND come from the germline V gene (reference sequence). V gave up 1 base and J gave up 4 bases, with 7 bases separating them. In nucleotides, the CDR3 is TGTGCCAGTAGTATAGCCGGCATTAATGAAAAACTGTTTTTT. It codes for CASSIAGINEKLFF.

The rearrangement links TRBV10-3 to TRBJ2-5; no clear D. CDR1 is ENHRY and CDR2 is SYGVKD in the germline V gene. The germline V and J ends were trimmed by 0 bases and 2 bases, with 7 bases remaining between them. The CDR3 contains 14 residues. The CDR3 DNA is TGTGCCATCAGTGAGTCGGGTTATCAAGAGACCCAGTACTTC. Translating gives CAISESGYQETQYF.

The chain recombines TRBV7-3 with TRBJ2-3; D is uncertain. V lost 3 bases, J lost 4 bases, and 8 bases lay in between. This CDR3 contains 13 residues. Per germline, CDR1 SGHTA and CDR2 FQGTGA. This CDR3 reads CASSFGVADTQYF. The CDR3 DNA reads TGTGCCAGCAGCTTTGGGGTAGCAGATACGCAGTATTTT.

The chain is built from TRBV27 and TRBJ1-3; a possible D gene is TRBD1 (5 bases). The CDR3 is 13 residues long. V was shortened by 5 bases and J by 3 bases, with 8 bases between the two germline ends. From germline, CDR1 is MNHEY and CDR2 SMNVEV (reference sequence). The CDR3 region is CASSPGYGNTIYF. The CDR3 region has the DNA TGTGCCAGCAGTCCAGGGTATGGAAACACCATATATTTT.

The chain is built from TRBV6-5 and TRBJ1-2; no firm D call. This CDR3 has 13 residues. Germline-derived CDR1 and CDR2 are MNHEY and SVGAGI. Between the trimmed V and J ends, which lost 3 bases and 6 bases, there was a span of 11 bases. The CDR3 region has the DNA TGTGCCAGCAGTTATTCGAGGAGAGATGGCTACACCTTC. Translation: CASSYSRRDGYTF.

This clone was detected once. The gene calls are TRBV5-1 and TRBJ1-5; TRBD1 matches at 9 bases. V gave up 4 bases and J gave up 8 bases; unmatched junction bases: 10. Germline loops: CDR1 SGHRS, CDR2 YFSETQ. CDR3 length: 15 residues. CDR3 sequence reads: CASSPGTGPLEPQHF. CDR3 DNA: TGCGCCAGCAGCCCCGGGACAGGGCCCCTTGAGCCCCAGCATTTT.

The chain recombines TRBV7-3 with TRBJ2-5, with D possibly being TRBD1 or TRBD2 (5 bases each). Between the trimmed V and J ends, which lost 5 bases and 5 bases, there was a span of 18 bases. This CDR3 comprises 15 residues. Germline V lookup: CDR1 SGHTA, CDR2 FQGTGA. CDR3: CASSQGPSRRETQYF. CDR3 coding DNA: TGTGCCAGCAGCCAGGGACCCTCCCGCCGGGAGACCCAGTACTTC.

The rearrangement uses TRBV5-8 and TRBJ1-2; unclear D gene. The CDR3 length is 14 residues. V lost 4 bases and J 1 base, leaving 11 bases between the germline ends. The V gene's germline CDR1 is SGHTS and CDR2 YDEGEE. The CDR3 here is CASSPAGFNYGYTF. The CDR3 coding sequence is TGTGCCAGCAGCCCTGCCGGATTTAACTATGGCTACACCTTC. Combining the CDR3 with reference TRBV5-8 and TRBJ1-2 gives the whole variable domain EAGVTQSPTHLIKTRGQQATLRCSPISGHTSVYWYQQALGLGLQFLLWYDEGEERNRGNFPPRFSGRQFPNYSSELNVNALELEDSALYLCASSPAGFNYGYTFGSGTRLTVV.